This T cell receptor (beta chain) was obtained from a study of shared clonotypes between healthy human individuals. The protocol was immunoSEQ multiplex PCR, while the TCRdb copy is restricted to in-frame clones and leaves out a portion. Of about 2,500,000 clones in the sample, roughly nine tenths were seen once. Germline CDR1 and CDR2: SGHRS and YFSETQ. The CDR3 totals 13 residues. Trimming removed 0 bases at V and 6 bases at J, with 9 bases between. The chain recombines TRBV5-1 with TRBJ1-1; D might be TRBD1 (6 bases). Sequencing was carried out using naive CD4+ T cells sorted from blood. Specified subset: CD45RA+ positively selected. The clonotype comes from a man aged 18 to 29 in good health. This CDR3 reads CASSLETGSEAFF. The CDR3 DNA follows: TGCGCCAGCAGCTTGGAGACAGGTTCTGAAGCTTTCTTT.